A single sample is the source of the 5 T cell receptor beta chains below, sequenced in a study of T cell responses to AZD1222 COVID-19 vaccine. Measured with immunoSEQ multiplex PCR; TCRdb has only the in-frame clones, and not every one. The sample has around 140,000 clones, around 87% seen once. Source: peripheral blood, taken on day 0 of AZD1222 vaccination. The receptors stem from an adult in good health.

This clone was detected only once. The chain joins TRBV6-4 to TRBJ1-2; D is possibly TRBD1 (6 bases). The CDR3 runs to 16 residues. CDR1 MRHNA and CDR2 SNTAGT come from the germline V gene. Trimming cost V 2 bases and J 7 bases, with 20 bases left between them. CDR3 bases: TGTGCCAGCAGTGACCTTTTCACCCAGGGGAGGGGTGGCTACACCTTC. Translating gives CASSDLFTQGRGGYTF.

This chain uses TRBV5-8 with TRBJ2-4; no clear D gene. V dropped 0 bases and J dropped 11 bases, with 15 bases sitting between them. This CDR3 spans 14 amino acids. CDR1 and CDR2 from the germline V gene are SGHTS and YDEGEE. This CDR3 is CASSLGALKHFQYF. The CDR3 region has the DNA TGTGCCAGCAGCTTGGGCGCTTTAAAACATTTTCAGTACTTC. The full variable domain, rest sourced from reference TRBV5-8 and TRBJ2-4, is EAGVTQSPTHLIKTRGQQATLRCSPISGHTSVYWYQQALGLGLQFLLWYDEGEERNRGNFPPRFSGRQFPNYSSELNVNALELEDSALYLCASSLGALKHFQYFGAGTRLSVL.

V is TRBV3-1 (or the pseudogene TRBV3-2) and J is TRBJ2-5, with 10 nucleotides matching TRBD2. CDR1 and CDR2 from the germline V gene are LGHDT and YNNKEL (reference sequence). With V trimmed by 1 base and J by 3 bases, 5 bases remained unmatched. The CDR3 is 16 residues long. The CDR3 coding sequence is TGTGCCAGCAGCCAAGTAGCGGGGGGCTCCAAAGAGACCCAGTACTTC. Residues: CASSQVAGGSKETQYF.

The V call is TRBV27, the J call TRBJ2-1; the D is unclear. V was pared by 2 bases and J by 6 bases, with 8 bases between. There are 13 residues in the CDR3. Germline V lookup: CDR1 MNHEY, CDR2 SMNVEV (reference sequence). The CDR3 is CASSLMELNEQFF. In DNA form, the CDR3 reads TGTGCCAGCAGTTTAATGGAGCTCAATGAGCAGTTCTTC.

The V and J genes are TRBV7-9 and TRBJ1-2; 9 nucleotides align to TRBD1. Unmatched junction bases numbered 7, after V lost 5 bases and J lost 0 bases. The CDR3 runs to 16 residues. Germline lookup yields CDR1 SEHNR and CDR2 FQNEAQ (reference sequence). Here the CDR3 reads CASSPADRGANYGYTF. The DNA for the CDR3 is TGTGCCAGCAGCCCTGCCGACAGGGGGGCTAACTATGGCTACACCTTC.